This TCR beta chain is drawn from a study of regulatory dendritic cells for organ transplantation. Overall study findings and caveats: Memory CD8+ clonal expansion seemed more limited with regulatory than mature dendritic cells.

Clones were sequenced by immunoSEQ multiplex PCR, and TCRdb holds only the in-frame ones, with some missing. The table lists tens of thousands of clones, around nine tenths of them singletons. Concerning this clone itself: Its target is unknown.

This receptor was obtained from a human donor in good health. The sample was naive CD8+ T cells from blood. Regarding subset: CD45RA+ naive T cells.

CDR3 protein: CASSPEGGGEKLFF. The DNA for the CDR3 is TGTGCCAGCTCCCCAGAGGGGGGAGGCGAAAAACTGTTTTTT. The rearrangement uses TRBV18 and TRBJ1-4; possibly TRBD1 for D (6 bases). Trimming stripped 6 bases from V and 8 bases from J, with 16 bases between. CDR3 size: 14 residues. Looked up from germline, CDR1 is KGHSH and CDR2 is LQKENI.